Each of the 8 T cell receptor beta chains below was sequenced from the same sample in a study of OX40 agonist ivuxolimab in advanced cancers. Here immunoSEQ multiplex PCR was the method, and the copy in TCRdb shows in-frame clones only, minus some. The repertoire has 37,000 or so clones, over 80% of them found once; the top ten carry about 40%. Specimen: CD4+ or CD8+ T cells sorted from blood, collected in a trial of the OX40 agonist ivuxolimab. The source of these receptors is an adult with an advanced solid tumor such as melanoma, head and neck, liver or kidney cancer.

The chain joins TRBV18 to TRBJ2-7; 11 bases align to TRBD1. This CDR3 has 13 residues. J lost 6 bases, V lost 4 bases, and 2 bases had no gene match. Germline lookup yields CDR1 KGHSH and CDR2 LQKENI. The DNA for the CDR3 is TGTGCCAGCTCACTCGGGACAGGGGGCGAGCAGTACTTC. It specifies CASSLGTGGEQYF. Filled out from reference TRBV18 and TRBJ2-7, the complete variable domain reads NAGVMQNPRHLVRRRGQEARLRCSPMKGHSHVYWYRQLPEEGLKFMVYLQKENIIDESGMPKERFSAEFPKEGPSILRIQQVVRGDSAAYFCASSLGTGGEQYFGPGTRLTVT.

The chain combines TRBV2 with TRBJ2-5, with D unresolved. The CDR3 sequence is 13 residues long. Looked up from germline, CDR1 is SNHLY and CDR2 is FYNNEI. V was trimmed by 3 bases and J by 2 bases, leaving 7 bases between them. The CDR3 sequence is CASSDGRQETQYF. For the CDR3, the DNA is TGTGCCAGCAGTGATGGCAGACAAGAGACCCAGTACTTC.

This chain joins TRBV2 and TRBJ2-1, with a weak D call TRBD2 (5 bases). V lost 8 bases to trimming and J lost 8 bases, with 19 bases between them. The CDR3 contains 14 residues. Germline CDR1 SNHLY, CDR2 FYNNEI. The CDR3 is CASLNGGVYDEQFF. CDR3 DNA sequence: TGTGCCAGCTTAAACGGAGGAGTGTATGATGAGCAGTTCTTC.

V usage is TRBV5-1 and J usage is TRBJ2-7; 8 bases map to TRBD2. This CDR3 contains 15 residues. CDR1 is SGHRS and CDR2 is YFSETQ in the germline V gene. The V gene end was trimmed by 2 bases and the J gene end by 6 bases; junction bases not matched to a gene: 10. CDR3 DNA: TGCGCCAGCAGCTTCTCCGGGACTAGTGGCCTCGAGCAGTACTTC. It is translated as CASSFSGTSGLEQYF.

This clone has just one count. J is TRBJ1-1 and V is TRBV4-1; D possibly corresponds to TRBD1 (6 bases). V dropped 1 base and J dropped 1 base, with 7 bases sitting between them. Germline CDR1 reads MGHRA; CDR2 reads YSYEKL. CDR3 length: 14 residues. CDR3 nucleotide sequence: TGCGCCAGCAGCCAAGGGGGGGCGAACACTGAAGCTTTCTTT. This encodes CASSQGGANTEAFF.

This clone was picked up one time. The chain joins TRBV2 to TRBJ1-1; no clear D. The CDR3 has 15 amino acids. Looked up from germline, CDR1 is SNHLY and CDR2 is FYNNEI. V was shortened by 8 bases and J by 2 bases, with 18 bases between the two germline ends. CDR3 protein: CASRGSGLHNTEAFF. The CDR3 nucleotides are TGTGCCAGCCGAGGGTCAGGCCTACATAACACTGAAGCTTTCTTT.

The genes are TRBV9 and TRBJ2-2, with 13 positions matching TRBD2. CDR3 length equals 16 residues. Germline V gives CDR1 SGDLS, CDR2 YYNGEE. V gave up 3 bases and J gave up 5 bases; unmatched junction bases: 4. The DNA for the CDR3 is TGTGCCAGCAGCGCGGCGACTAGCGGGGGGACCGGGGAGCTGTTTTTT. Residues: CASSAATSGGTGELFF.

This chain connects TRBV2 to TRBJ2-6; the D gene is possibly TRBD1 (5 bases). The CDR3 has 15 residues. The germline V gene has CDR1 SNHLY and CDR2 FYNNEI. Trimming stripped 5 bases from V and 3 bases from J, with 11 bases between. As DNA, the CDR3 is TGTGCCAGCAGTTCTCCAGGGATTGGGGCCAACGTCCTGACTTTC. Protein sequence: CASSSPGIGANVLTF.